These 32 T cell receptor beta chains were all obtained from the same sample, sequenced in a study of cytomegalovirus exposure and HLA in healthy donors. Primers included in the PCR were 60 Vbeta and 13 Jbeta primers. Measured with immunoSEQ multiplex PCR; TCRdb has only the in-frame clones, and not every one. The sample consists of tens of thousands of clones, approximately 70% of them appearing once. Sequencing used PBMCs. These receptors came from a woman aged 45 to 65 in good health and CMV-seropositive.

This chain links TRBV28 with TRBJ2-3; 7 positions match TRBD2. The CDR3 runs to 16 residues. CDR1 is MDHEN and CDR2 is SYDVKM in the germline V gene. J gave up 1 base and V 3 bases, and 7 bases lay outside the gene matches. CDR3 protein: CASSFPNAGGTDTQYF. In nucleotides, the CDR3 is TGTGCCAGCAGTTTTCCCAATGCGGGGGGCACAGATACGCAGTATTTT. Supplemented by reference TRBV28 and TRBJ2-3, the full variable domain reads DVKVTQSSRYLVKRTGEKVFLECVQDMDHENMFWYRQDPGLGLRLIYFSYDVKMKEKGDIPEGYSVSREKKERFSLILESASTNQTSMYLCASSFPNAGGTDTQYFGPGTRLTVL.

The V and J genes are TRBV28 and TRBJ1-4; D might be TRBD1 (6 bases). There are 15 residues in the CDR3. V lost 10 bases and J lost 4, with 19 bases in between. Germline loops: CDR1 MDHEN, CDR2 SYDVKM. In nucleotides, the CDR3 is TGTGCCAACTCACCAGCCGGGACAAATAATGAAAAACTGTTTTTT. It translates to CANSPAGTNNEKLFF.

The rearrangement joins TRBV5-6 to TRBJ2-6; D gene ambiguous. CDR1 SGHDT and CDR2 YYEEEE come from the germline V gene. V lost 4 bases to trimming and J lost 3 bases, with 5 bases between them. CDR3 length: 13 amino acids. The CDR3 protein is CASSRGGANVLTF. The CDR3 nucleotides read TGTGCCAGCAGCCGCGGTGGGGCCAACGTCCTGACTTTC.

This clone was recorded only once. This chain uses TRBV6-1 with TRBJ1-2; possibly TRBD1 for D (6 bases). Germline CDR1 MNHNS, CDR2 SASEGT. The CDR3 has 15 amino acids. V was pared by 1 base and J by 5 bases, with 14 bases between. CDR3 coding DNA: TGTGCCAGCAGTGAAGTTGGGGGCTTAGGGTATGGCTACACCTTC. Translated: CASSEVGGLGYGYTF.

The chain couples TRBV28 to TRBJ2-5, with 10 bases fitting TRBD2. The CDR3 totals 16 residues. V gave up 2 bases and J gave up 5 bases; unmatched junction bases: 8. Germline assignment: CDR1 MDHEN and CDR2 SYDVKM. The CDR3 DNA reads TGTGCCAGCAGTTTACGGCTAGCGGGAGTCAGGGAGACCCAGTACTTC. It codes for CASSLRLAGVRETQYF. Filled out from reference TRBV28 and TRBJ2-5, the complete variable domain reads DVKVTQSSRYLVKRTGEKVFLECVQDMDHENMFWYRQDPGLGLRLIYFSYDVKMKEKGDIPEGYSVSREKKERFSLILESASTNQTSMYLCASSLRLAGVRETQYFGPGTRLLVL.

CDR3 amino acids: CASSYPTPGETDTQYF. Written as DNA, the CDR3 is TGTGCCAGCAGCTATCCTACCCCGGGGGAGACAGATACGCAGTATTTT. This chain links TRBV5-4 with TRBJ2-3, with a possible D match to TRBD2 (6 bases). CDR1 and CDR2 from the germline V gene are SGHNT and YYREEE (reference sequence). The length of the CDR3 is 16 residues. V was trimmed by 3 bases and J by 3 bases, leaving 17 bases between them. Using reference TRBV5-4 and TRBJ2-3 for the parts outside the CDR3, the full variable domain is ETGVTQSPTHLIKTRGQQVTLRCSSQSGHNTVSWYQQALGQGPQFIFQYYREEENGRGNFPPRFSGLQFPNYSSELNVNALELDDSALYLCASSYPTPGETDTQYFGPGTRLTVL.

The V call is TRBV6-5, the J call TRBJ2-7, with D perhaps TRBD2 (6 bases). Germline-derived CDR1 and CDR2 are MNHEY and SVGAGI. The CDR3 loop spans 15 amino acids. V shed 5 bases and J shed 5 bases, with 19 bases lying between them. Here the CDR3 reads CASSKLGGPLDEQYF. CDR3 DNA sequence: TGTGCCAGCAGTAAACTCGGAGGGCCACTAGACGAGCAGTACTTC.

The rearrangement links TRBV7-2 to TRBJ2-7; D gene ambiguous. Trimming cost V 5 bases and J 0 bases, with 5 bases left between them. CDR1 and CDR2 from the germline V gene are SGHTA and FQGNSA. This CDR3 has 12 residues. The CDR3 sequence is CASSRSSYEQYF. The DNA of the CDR3 is TGTGCCAGCAGCCGCAGCTCCTACGAGCAGTACTTC.

By share, this clone counts as medium-sized. The rearrangement uses TRBV5-8 and TRBJ2-5, with 9 positions matching TRBD2. The V gene end was trimmed by 4 bases and the J gene end by 5 bases; junction bases not matched to a gene: 18. The CDR3 covers 18 residues. CDR1 and CDR2 from the germline V gene are SGHTS and YDEGEE. The CDR3 reads CASSLGEASGKPWETQYF. In DNA form, the CDR3 reads TGTGCCAGCAGCCTGGGGGAGGCTAGCGGGAAACCATGGGAGACCCAGTACTTC.

The chain carries TRBV5-1 and TRBJ2-3; D is ambiguous. V was shortened by 2 bases and J by 3 bases, with 10 bases between the two germline ends. Per germline, CDR1 SGHRS and CDR2 YFSETQ. The CDR3 sequence is 14 residues long. The chain's CDR3 is CASSFEPVTDTQYF. The CDR3 region has the DNA TGCGCCAGCAGCTTCGAGCCCGTTACAGATACGCAGTATTTT.

The chain couples TRBV19 to TRBJ2-7, with D possibly matching TRBD1 (6 bases). With 5 bases removed from V and 2 bases from J, the gap between germline ends came to 13 bases. From germline, CDR1 is LNHDA and CDR2 SQIVND (reference sequence). The CDR3 length is 14 residues. CDR3 sequence reads: CASSAQAGAYEQYF. For the CDR3, the DNA is TGTGCCAGTAGTGCCCAGGCAGGGGCCTACGAGCAGTACTTC.

This clone was found once. The genes are TRBV7-8 and TRBJ1-5, with 7 bases that match TRBD1. Germline V lookup: CDR1 SGHVS, CDR2 FQNEAQ. V dropped 4 bases and J dropped 3; count of bases not matched to a gene: 6. This CDR3 region has 15 residues. In DNA, the CDR3 is TGTGCCAGCAGCTCAAACAGGGGCAACAATCAGCCCCAGCATTTT. Translation: CASSSNRGNNQPQHF.

This clone appeared a single time. The chain employs TRBV9 and TRBJ1-4; D call uncertain. With 2 bases removed from V and 5 bases from J, the gap between germline ends came to 16 bases. CDR1 is SGDLS and CDR2 is YYNGEE in the germline V gene. The CDR3 covers 16 residues. CDR3 nucleotides: TGTGCCAGCAGCGTTGGGGTTGGCGGGGAGAATGAAAAACTGTTTTTT. This sequence encodes CASSVGVGGENEKLFF. Full variable domain (remainder filled in from reference TRBV9 and TRBJ1-4): DSGVTQTPKHLITATGQRVTLRCSPRSGDLSVYWYQQSLDQGLQFLIQYYNGEERAKGNILERFSAQQFPDLHSELNLSSLELGDSALYFCASSVGVGGENEKLFFGSGTQLSVL.

This chain connects TRBV7-6 to TRBJ2-1, with a possible D match to TRBD2 (5 bases). Trimming left V 5 bases short and J 4 bases short, with 12 bases between. Germline values: CDR1 SGHVS, CDR2 FNYEAQ. This CDR3 comprises 14 residues. The CDR3 sequence: CASSLGLQYNEQFF. As DNA, the CDR3 is TGTGCCAGCAGCCTAGGACTTCAGTACAATGAGCAGTTCTTC. The full variable domain, its missing parts supplied by reference TRBV7-6 and TRBJ2-1, is GAGVSQSPRYKVTKRGQDVALRCDPISGHVSLYWYRQALGQGPEFLTYFNYEAQQDKSGLPNDRFSAERPEGSISTLTIQRTEQRDSAMYRCASSLGLQYNEQFFGPGTRLTVL.

The V call is TRBV5-1, the J call TRBJ1-2, with 7 positions matching TRBD1. Per the germline V gene, CDR1 is SGHRS and CDR2 is YFSETQ. Losses at the gene ends were 4 bases for V and 0 bases for J; bases not matched to a gene: 3. The CDR3 runs to 14 residues. The CDR3 DNA follows: TGCGCCAGCAGCGACGGGACAGCTAACTATGGCTACACCTTC. This encodes CASSDGTANYGYTF.

This clone was observed a few times. The chain recombines TRBV7-2 with TRBJ2-3; tentative D call: TRBD1 (6 bases). The germline gives CDR1 SGHTA, CDR2 FQGNSA. This CDR3 contains 18 residues. Between the trimmed V and J ends, which lost 0 bases and 8 bases, there was a span of 24 bases. The CDR3 reads CASSLAPLQGAPLATQYF. The CDR3 DNA reads as TGTGCCAGCAGCTTAGCCCCTTTACAGGGCGCGCCGTTGGCTACGCAGTATTTT. The entire variable domain, with the rest obtained from reference TRBV7-2 and TRBJ2-3, is as follows: GAGVSQSPSNKVTEKGKDVELRCDPISGHTALYWYRQSLGQGLEFLIYFQGNSAPDKSGLPSDRFSAERTGGSVSTLTIQRTQQEDSAVYLCASSLAPLQGAPLATQYFGPGTRLTVL.

V and J are TRBV7-2 and TRBJ2-7; tentatively, D is TRBD2 (5 bases). The germline V gene has CDR1 SGHTA and CDR2 FQGNSA. V gave up 2 bases and J gave up 6 bases, with 11 bases separating them. This CDR3 contains 13 residues. CDR3 protein: CASSLHQAGEQYF. In DNA, the CDR3 is TGTGCCAGCAGCTTACATCAGGCGGGCGAGCAGTACTTC.

The rearrangement joins TRBV6-1 to TRBJ2-7; 8 bases are shared with TRBD2. The V gene's germline CDR1 is MNHNS and CDR2 SASEGT. V lost 1 base and J lost 6; bases outside the gene matches: 11. The CDR3 totals 16 residues. Written as DNA, the CDR3 is TGTGCCAGCAGTGAAGGCGGGGGACTAGGGAATACCGAGCAGTACTTC. Encoded protein: CASSEGGGLGNTEQYF.

The V gene is TRBV11-2, the J gene TRBJ1-2; tentatively, D is TRBD1 (5 bases). Germline V gene lookup returns CDR1 SGHAT and CDR2 FQNNGV. V was shortened by 4 bases and J by 8 bases, with 14 bases between the two germline ends. CDR3 length: 13 residues. This CDR3 reads CASSSREVRGYTF. The CDR3 coding sequence is TGTGCCAGCAGCTCCAGGGAGGTTAGGGGCTACACCTTC. Filled out from reference TRBV11-2 and TRBJ1-2, the complete variable domain reads EAGVAQSPRYKIIEKRQSVAFWCNPISGHATLYWYQQILGQGPKLLIQFQNNGVVDDSQLPKDRFSAERLKGVDSTLKIQPAKLEDSAVYLCASSSREVRGYTFGSGTRLTVV.

In DNA form, the CDR3 reads TGTGCCAGCACCTACTCGGGAGAGCAGTTCTTC. This encodes CASTYSGEQFF. This sequence joins TRBV27 and TRBJ2-1, with D perhaps TRBD2 (5 bases). This CDR3 region has 11 residues. The germline V gene has CDR1 MNHEY and CDR2 SMNVEV (reference sequence). Deletions cut 7 bases from V and 10 bases from J, with 11 bases between.

This clone was counted once. The chain recombines TRBV28 with TRBJ1-2; D ambiguous. Germline assignment: CDR1 MDHEN and CDR2 SYDVKM. The CDR3 extends over 14 amino acids. Trimming stripped 6 bases from V and 4 bases from J, with 15 bases between. In DNA, the CDR3 is TGTGCCAGCAGCCTCTTGGGCGGGCTCTATGGCTACACCTTC. Its protein product is CASSLLGGLYGYTF.

This chain links TRBV27 with TRBJ2-6, with 9 bases matching TRBD1. V gave up 8 bases and J gave up 3 bases; unmatched junction bases: 11. Per germline, CDR1 MNHEY and CDR2 SMNVEV (reference sequence). The CDR3 runs 17 residues. The CDR3 DNA is TGTGCCAGCCAATCCCGGGACAGGGTCTTTGGGGCCAACGTCCTGACTTTC. Translated, it gives CASQSRDRVFGANVLTF.

The chain is built from TRBV5-1 and TRBJ2-7; 7 bases map to TRBD2. Losses at the gene ends were 3 bases for V and 4 bases for J; bases not matched to a gene: 10. The V gene's germline CDR1 is SGHRS and CDR2 YFSETQ. The CDR3 spans 15 residues. The CDR3 coding sequence is TGCGCCAGCAGCTCCCTAGGGGCGGGAGAGTACGAGCAGTACTTC. This codes for CASSSLGAGEYEQYF. Full variable domain (outside the CDR3, taken from reference TRBV5-1 and TRBJ2-7): KAGVTQTPRYLIKTRGQQVTLSCSPISGHRSVSWYQQTPGQGLQFLFEYFSETQRNKGNFPGRFSGRQFSNSRSEMNVSTLELGDSALYLCASSSLGAGEYEQYFGPGTRLTVT.

The chain recombines TRBV7-8 with TRBJ2-1; TRBD2 might be the D (6 bases). CDR1 is SGHVS and CDR2 is FQNEAQ in the germline V gene. The CDR3 is 17 amino acids. Trimming cost V 5 bases and J 0 bases, with 17 bases left between them. In DNA, the CDR3 is TGTGCCAGCAGCATGTCTTGGGGGGAGGACTCCTACAATGAGCAGTTCTTC. As protein: CASSMSWGEDSYNEQFF.

The rearrangement joins TRBV28 to TRBJ1-1; TRBD1 aligns across 8 bases. From germline, CDR1 is MDHEN and CDR2 SYDVKM. The trim removed 5 bases at V and 5 bases at J, leaving 7 bases unmatched. The CDR3 covers 14 residues. The CDR3 loop is CASSVRGLGTEAFF. CDR3 DNA: TGTGCCAGCAGTGTCAGGGGGCTCGGGACTGAAGCTTTCTTT.

This chain joins TRBV5-8 and TRBJ2-7; D possibly corresponds to TRBD1 (6 bases). The CDR3 loop spans 15 amino acids. Trimming cost V 5 bases and J 5 bases, with 20 bases left between them. Germline V gene sequence: CDR1 SGHTS, CDR2 YDEGEE. The CDR3 DNA follows: TGTGCCAGCAGTCCCCCCACAGGGAGTTTCCACGAGCAGTACTTC. It codes for CASSPPTGSFHEQYF. Together with reference TRBV5-8 and TRBJ2-7, the CDR3 gives the full variable domain: EAGVTQSPTHLIKTRGQQATLRCSPISGHTSVYWYQQALGLGLQFLLWYDEGEERNRGNFPPRFSGRQFPNYSSELNVNALELEDSALYLCASSPPTGSFHEQYFGPGTRLTVT.

V is TRBV7-6 and J is TRBJ1-4; no firm D call. Trimming took off 5 bases at V and 0 bases at J, with 7 bases between the two ends. The germline gives CDR1 SGHVS, CDR2 FNYEAQ. The CDR3 has 14 residues. Here the CDR3 DNA reads TGTGCCAGCAGCCTCACTGCAACTAATGAAAAACTGTTTTTT. Translating it yields CASSLTATNEKLFF.

CDR3 in amino acids: CASSLNPQIAAGELFF. The CDR3 DNA follows: TGTGCCAGCAGCTTAAACCCTCAGATAGCGGCCGGGGAGCTGTTTTTT. The rearrangement joins TRBV7-3 to TRBJ2-2, with D perhaps matching TRBD2 (6 bases). V was clipped by 1 base and J by 6 bases, with 15 bases between them. CDR1 and CDR2 (germline): SGHTA, FQGTGA. CDR3 length equals 16 residues.

The chain carries TRBV28 and TRBJ1-1; 10 nucleotides match TRBD1. Germline trimming cut 5 bases from V and 6 bases from J; bases unmatched to any gene: 12. The CDR3 has 16 residues. Germline CDR1 MDHEN, CDR2 SYDVKM. Here the CDR3 DNA reads TGTGCCAGCAGTCATCAGACAGGGGGCAAGTCCCCTGAAGCTTTCTTT. Protein product: CASSHQTGGKSPEAFF.

The genes are TRBV10-3 and TRBJ2-2, with TRBD2 matching over 15 bases. Germline trimming cut 6 bases from V and 4 bases from J; bases unmatched to any gene: 6. The CDR3 consists of 17 residues. The V gene's germline CDR1 is ENHRY and CDR2 SYGVKD. CDR3 nucleotide sequence: TGTGCCATCAGGGACCCGGGACTAGCGGGAGGCACCGGGGAGCTGTTTTTT. Residues: CAIRDPGLAGGTGELFF.

This clone was detected only a few times. This sequence joins TRBV7-3 and TRBJ2-2; 11 nucleotides match TRBD2. This CDR3 is 17 amino acids long. Trimming cost V 4 bases and J 5 bases; bases outside gene matches: 9. Germline assignment: CDR1 SGHTA and CDR2 FQGTGA. The CDR3: CASSSMGLAALTGELFF. The DNA of the CDR3 is TGTGCCAGCAGCTCGATGGGACTAGCGGCATTAACCGGGGAGCTGTTTTTT.

V and J are TRBV10-2 and TRBJ1-3; D might be TRBD1 (6 bases). CDR1 is WSHSY, CDR2 SAAADI, per germline. Trimming removed 1 base at V and 0 bases at J, with 10 bases between. The CDR3 runs 16 residues. The CDR3 region has the DNA TGCGCCAGCAGTGAGTGGGACACAGCCTCTGGAAACACCATATATTTT. This encodes CASSEWDTASGNTIYF.